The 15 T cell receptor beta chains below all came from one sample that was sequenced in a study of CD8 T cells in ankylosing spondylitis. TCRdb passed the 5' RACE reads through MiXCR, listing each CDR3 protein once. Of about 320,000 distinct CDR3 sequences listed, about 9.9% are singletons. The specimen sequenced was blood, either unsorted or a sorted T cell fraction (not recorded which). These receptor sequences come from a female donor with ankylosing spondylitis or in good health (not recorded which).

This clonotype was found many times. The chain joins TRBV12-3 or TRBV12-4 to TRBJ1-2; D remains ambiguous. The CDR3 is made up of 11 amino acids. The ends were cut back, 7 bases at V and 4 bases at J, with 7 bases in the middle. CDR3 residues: CASTDRYGYTF. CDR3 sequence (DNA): TGTGCCAGCACGGACCGCTATGGCTACACCTTC.

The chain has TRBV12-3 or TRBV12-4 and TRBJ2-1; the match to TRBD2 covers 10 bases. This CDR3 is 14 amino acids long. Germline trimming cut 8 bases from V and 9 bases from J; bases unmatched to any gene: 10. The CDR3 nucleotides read TGTGCCAGCTCCCCAGCGGGGGGGCTGGGTGAGCAGTTCTTC. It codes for CASSPAGGLGEQFF.

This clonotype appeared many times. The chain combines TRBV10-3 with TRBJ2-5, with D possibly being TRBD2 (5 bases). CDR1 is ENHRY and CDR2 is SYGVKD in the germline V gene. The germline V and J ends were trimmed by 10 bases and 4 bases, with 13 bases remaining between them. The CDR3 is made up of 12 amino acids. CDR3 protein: CASSAEGETQYF. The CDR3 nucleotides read TGTGCCAGTAGCGCCGAGGGAGAGACCCAGTACTTC.

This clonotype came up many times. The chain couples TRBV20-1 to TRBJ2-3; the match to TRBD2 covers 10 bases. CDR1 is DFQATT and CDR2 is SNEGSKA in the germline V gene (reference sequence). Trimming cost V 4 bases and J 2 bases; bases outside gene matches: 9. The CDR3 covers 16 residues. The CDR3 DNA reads TGCAGTGCTACTAGCGGGAGTACGATCTCCACAGATACGCAGTATTTT. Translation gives CSATSGSTISTDTQYF.

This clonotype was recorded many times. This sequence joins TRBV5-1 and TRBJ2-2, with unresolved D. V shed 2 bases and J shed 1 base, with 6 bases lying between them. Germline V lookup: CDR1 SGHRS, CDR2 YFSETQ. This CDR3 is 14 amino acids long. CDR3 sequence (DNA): TGCGCCAGCAGCTTTGGGCAGAACACCGGGGAGCTGTTTTTT. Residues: CASSFGQNTGELFF.

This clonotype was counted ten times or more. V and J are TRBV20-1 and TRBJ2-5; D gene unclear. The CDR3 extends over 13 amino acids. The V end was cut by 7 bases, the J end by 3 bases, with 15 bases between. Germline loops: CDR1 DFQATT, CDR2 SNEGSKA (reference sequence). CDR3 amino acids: CSVRRRQKETQYF. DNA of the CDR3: TGCAGTGTTCGGAGACGGCAGAAAGAGACCCAGTACTTC.

This CDR3 reads CSARVPGTGANNEQFF. The CDR3 DNA is TGCAGTGCTAGAGTTCCCGGGACTGGAGCAAACAATGAGCAGTTCTTC. The V gene is TRBV20-1, the J gene TRBJ2-1; possible D gene TRBD2, 6 bases. Germline lookup yields CDR1 DFQATT and CDR2 SNEGSKA (reference sequence). This CDR3 contains 16 residues. V was pared by 1 base and J by 5 bases, with 18 bases between.

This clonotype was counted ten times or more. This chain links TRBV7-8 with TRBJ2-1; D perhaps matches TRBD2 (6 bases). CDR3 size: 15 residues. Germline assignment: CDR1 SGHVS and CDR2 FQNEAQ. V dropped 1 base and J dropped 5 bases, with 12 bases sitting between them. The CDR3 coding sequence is TGTGCCAGCAGCTTAGAGCTAGCGAGGCACAATGAGCAGTTCTTC. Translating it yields CASSLELARHNEQFF.

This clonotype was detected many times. The chain's CDR3 is CSVQTGSGNTIYF. Here the CDR3 DNA reads TGCAGCGTTCAGACAGGATCGGGAAACACCATATATTTT. This chain joins TRBV29-1 and TRBJ1-3; perhaps TRBD1 as D (6 bases). The CDR3 is made up of 13 amino acids. Germline loops: CDR1 SQVTM, CDR2 ANQGSEA. Trimming left V 5 bases short and J 4 bases short, with 12 bases between.

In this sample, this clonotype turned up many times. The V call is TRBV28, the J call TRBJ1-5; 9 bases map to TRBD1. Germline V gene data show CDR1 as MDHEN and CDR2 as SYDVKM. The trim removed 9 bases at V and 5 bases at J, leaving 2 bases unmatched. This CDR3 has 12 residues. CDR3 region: CASTGGYQPQHF. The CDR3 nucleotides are TGTGCCAGTACAGGGGGCTATCAGCCCCAGCATTTT. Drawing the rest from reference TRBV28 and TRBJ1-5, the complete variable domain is DVKVTQSSRYLVKRTGEKVFLECVQDMDHENMFWYRQDPGLGLRLIYFSYDVKMKEKGDIPEGYSVSREKKERFSLILESASTNQTSMYLCASTGGYQPQHFGDGTRLSIL.

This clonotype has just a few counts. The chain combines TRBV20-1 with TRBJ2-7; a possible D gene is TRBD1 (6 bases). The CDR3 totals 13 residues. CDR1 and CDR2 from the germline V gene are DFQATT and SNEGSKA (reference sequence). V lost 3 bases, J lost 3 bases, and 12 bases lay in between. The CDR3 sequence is CSASDDRYYEQYF. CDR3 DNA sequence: TGCAGTGCTAGTGATGACAGGTACTACGAGCAGTACTTC.

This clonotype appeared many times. CDR3 sequence: CASSWGTYEQYF. The DNA of the CDR3 is TGTGCCAGCAGCTGGGGAACCTACGAGCAGTACTTC. This chain links TRBV11-2 with TRBJ2-7, with D unresolved. The germline CDR1 and CDR2 sequences are SGHAT and FQNNGV. V was shortened by 4 bases and J by 2 bases, with 6 bases between the two germline ends. This CDR3 region has 12 residues.

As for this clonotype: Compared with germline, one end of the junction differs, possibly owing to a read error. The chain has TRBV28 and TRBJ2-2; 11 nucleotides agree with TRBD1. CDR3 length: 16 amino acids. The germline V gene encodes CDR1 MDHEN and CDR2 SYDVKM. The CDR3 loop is CASRDRGAQWTGELSF. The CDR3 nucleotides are TGTGCCAGCCGGGACAGGGGGGCCCAATGGACCGGGGAGCTGTCTTTT.

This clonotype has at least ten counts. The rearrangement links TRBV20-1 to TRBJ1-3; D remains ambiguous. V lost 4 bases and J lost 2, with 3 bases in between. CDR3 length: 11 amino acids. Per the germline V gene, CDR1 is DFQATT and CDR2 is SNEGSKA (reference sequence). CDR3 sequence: CSATPGNTIYF. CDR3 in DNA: TGCAGTGCTACCCCTGGAAACACCATATATTTT.

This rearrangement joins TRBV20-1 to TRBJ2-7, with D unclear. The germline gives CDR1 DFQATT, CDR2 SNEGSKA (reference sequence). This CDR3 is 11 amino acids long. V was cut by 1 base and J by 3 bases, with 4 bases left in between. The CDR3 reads CSARVGYEQYF. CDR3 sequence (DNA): TGCAGTGCTAGAGTGGGCTACGAGCAGTACTTC.